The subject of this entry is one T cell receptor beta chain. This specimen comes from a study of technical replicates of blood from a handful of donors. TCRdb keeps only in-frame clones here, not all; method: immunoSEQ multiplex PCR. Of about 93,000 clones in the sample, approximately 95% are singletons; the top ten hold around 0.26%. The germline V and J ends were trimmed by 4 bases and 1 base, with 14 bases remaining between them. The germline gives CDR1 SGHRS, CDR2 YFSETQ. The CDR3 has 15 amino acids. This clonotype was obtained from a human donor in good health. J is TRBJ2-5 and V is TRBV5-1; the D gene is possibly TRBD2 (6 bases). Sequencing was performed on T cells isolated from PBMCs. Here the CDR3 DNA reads TGCGCCAGCAGCCCAAGGACTACCCTCCAAGAGACCCAGTACTTC. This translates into CASSPRTTLQETQYF.